A single sample gave rise to the 12 T cell receptor beta chains below, sequenced in a study of blood T cells in healthy people across ages (dated by TCRdb to the mid-2010s). Receptor libraries were prepared by 5' RACE. Data came from an Illumina HiSeq 2500. A second about 6 to 11 cycle PCR used a sample-barcoded 5' primer and a J-beta primer mix. Using fastp at Q25 and MiXCR, TCRdb reprocessed the public reads and kept productive beta chains. All rows with the same CDR3 protein become a single entry with the most common DNA and genes. The sample yields 1,500,000 or so distinct CDR3 sequences; approximately 63% were counted once. The ten largest clonotypes hold 5.5% to 8% of the sample. The material sequenced was blood. These receptors all come from a man younger than 35 in good health.

This clonotype turned up a few times. DNA of the CDR3: TGTGCCAGCAGTTTCTCGTACGGGCACTACGAGCAGTACTTC. Protein sequence: CASSFSYGHYEQYF. The chain recombines TRBV28 with TRBJ2-7; D not resolved. Germline assignment: CDR1 MDHEN and CDR2 SYDVKM. The CDR3 totals 14 residues. The V end was cut by 3 bases, the J end by 3 bases, with 12 bases between.

V gene TRBV2 combines with J gene TRBJ1-1; D not certain. The V end was cut by 10 bases, the J end by 4 bases, with 22 bases between. CDR3 length: 15 residues. Germline lookup yields CDR1 SNHLY and CDR2 FYNNEI. The chain's CDR3 is CAKSSTGRASTEAFF. The CDR3 DNA sequence: TGTGCCAAGAGCTCCACCGGGAGAGCCAGCACTGAAGCTTTCTTT.

V and J are TRBV6-6 and TRBJ1-6, with D maybe TRBD1 (5 bases). The germline V gene encodes CDR1 MNHNY and CDR2 SVGAGI (reference sequence). This CDR3 comprises 15 residues. V was pared by 6 bases and J by 4 bases, with 13 bases between. CDR3 in DNA: TGTGCCAGCAGGAGACAGAGATCTTATAATTCACCCCTCCACTTT. Residues: CASRRQRSYNSPLHF.

This clonotype was found a few times. This chain uses TRBV12-3 or TRBV12-4 with TRBJ1-6; the D is unclear. V was clipped by 3 bases and J by 9 bases, with 9 bases between them. The CDR3 loop spans 13 amino acids. The CDR3 region has the DNA TGTGCCAGCAGTTTTCGGCAGATTTCACCCCTCCACTTT. Translation: CASSFRQISPLHF.

This sequence joins TRBV29-1 and TRBJ1-1; D ambiguous. In germline, CDR1 is SQVTM, CDR2 ANQGSEA. V gave up 0 bases and J gave up 3 bases, with 5 bases separating them. This CDR3 contains 12 residues. The CDR3: CSVEDGHTEAFF. CDR3 nucleotides: TGCAGCGTTGAAGATGGGCACACTGAAGCTTTCTTT.

The CDR3 reads CASSLRGGSNEQFF. DNA of the CDR3: TGTGCCAGCAGCTTAAGGGGGGGGAGCAATGAGCAGTTCTTC. The rearrangement uses TRBV7-9 and TRBJ2-1, with TRBD2 as a possible D gene (7 bases). This CDR3 spans 14 amino acids. Trimming removed 2 bases at V and 6 bases at J, with 11 bases between. CDR1 and CDR2 (germline): SEHNR, FQNEAQ (reference sequence).

The gene calls are TRBV25-1 and TRBJ2-1; 7 bases are a match to TRBD1. The J call may not be correct, given that the DNA end is closer to TRBJ2-7. The CDR3 is 14 residues long. Germline CDR1 is MGHDK and CDR2 is SYGVNS. The CDR3 nucleotides are TGTGCCAGCAGTGAACCCACAGGGGAATACGAGCAGTACTTC. Amino acids: CASSEPTGEYEQYF.

The V call is TRBV28, the J call TRBJ2-1, with D possibly being TRBD1 or TRBD2 (5 bases each). The CDR3 extends over 16 amino acids. In germline, CDR1 is MDHEN, CDR2 SYDVKM. The V end lost 6 bases, the J end lost 2 bases, and 17 bases lay between the germline ends. CDR3 in amino acids: CASSPSVGVPYNEQFF. The CDR3 DNA sequence: TGTGCCAGCAGCCCCTCCGTGGGGGTACCCTACAATGAGCAGTTCTTC.

The chain carries TRBV28 and TRBJ2-1; TRBD2 agrees at 8 bases. Trimming cost V 1 base and J 1 base; bases outside gene matches: 6. The CDR3 totals 17 residues. The germline CDR1 and CDR2 sequences are MDHEN and SYDVKM. As DNA, the CDR3 is TGTGCCAGCAGTTTATACAGCGGGAGTTTGTCCTACAATGAGCAGTTCTTC. Translated, it gives CASSLYSGSLSYNEQFF.

The chain has TRBV7-8 and TRBJ1-1, with unresolved D. The CDR3 consists of 12 residues. The V gene lost 5 bases and the J gene lost 6 bases, with 10 bases spanning the gap. Germline V gene data show CDR1 as SGHVS and CDR2 as FQNEAQ. CDR3 sequence: CASSHSGSEAFF. As DNA, the CDR3 is TGTGCCAGCAGCCATAGCGGCTCTGAAGCTTTCTTT. The variable domain in full, with the rest retrieved from reference TRBV7-8 and TRBJ1-1, is GAGVSQSPRYKVAKRGQDVALRCDPISGHVSLFWYQQALGQGPEFLTYFQNEAQLDKSGLPSDRFFAERPEGSVSTLKIQRTQQEDSAVYLCASSHSGSEAFFGQGTRLTVV.

There are a few counts of this clonotype. A junction boundary mismatches the germline segment, possibly from a read error. This chain uses TRBV11-2 with TRBJ2-4; the match to TRBD2 covers 11 bases. Gene TRBJ2-7 matches the end of the DNA better, so the J call may be wrong. The CDR3 length is 17 residues. The germline CDR1 and CDR2 sequences are SGHAT and FQNNGV. The CDR3 DNA reads TGTGCTAGCAGCTTCCTGCGCACTAGCGGGAGAGGCCACGAGCAGTACTTC. It specifies CASSFLRTSGRGHEQYF.

The chain uses TRBV12-3 or TRBV12-4 and TRBJ2-3, with D unclear. This CDR3 is 15 amino acids long. Trimming took 6 bases from V and 2 from J, leaving 15 bases between them. DNA of the CDR3: TGTGCCAGCAGCAAACATAGTCTCTTCACAGATACGCAGTATTTT. Translation gives CASSKHSLFTDTQYF.